Detailed here is one TCR beta chain. The target antigen is unknown. This record comes from a study of CD8 T cells in ankylosing spondylitis. General study findings and limits: Made up of fewer than ten highly homologous variants, a TCR beta motif appeared characteristic of ankylosing spondylitis blood.

Per germline, CDR1 SGHTA and CDR2 FQGNSA. V shed 5 bases and J 0 bases; nucleotides not matched to a gene: 4. The CDR3 is 15 residues long. MiXCR, run by TCRdb on the 5' RACE reads, gives a single entry per CDR3 protein. The table shows about 390,000 distinct CDR3 sequences, with 20% to 25% occurring only once. The sequenced sample consisted of blood, either unsorted or a sorted T cell fraction (not recorded which). The rearrangement links TRBV7-2 to TRBJ1-2; TRBD1 matches at 9 bases. The receptor was derived from a male donor with ankylosing spondylitis. The CDR3 DNA reads TGTGCCAGCAGCACCGGGACAGGGTCTAACTATGGCTACACCTTC. Translating gives CASSTGTGSNYGYTF.